The next 3 T cell receptor beta chains were all read from a single sample in a study of spatial heterogeneity in lung cancer. TCRdb re-called the 5' RACE reads through MiXCR, storing one row per CDR3 protein. Of some 8,000 distinct CDR3 sequences listed, around 5.9% are singletons. Time point here: sample taken at primary tumor resection. Whole RNA was taken from tumor, nontumor lung or frozen PBMC; it was then sequenced unsorted. The sequencing here drew on PBMCs, taken at surgery. The receptors were sampled from a male donor with early-stage non-small cell lung cancer.

In its sample, this clonotype was seen many times. J is TRBJ2-7 and V is TRBV12-3 or TRBV12-4; D uncertain. The CDR3 has 12 residues. Between the trimmed V and J ends, which lost 5 bases and 4 bases, there was a span of 9 bases. The CDR3 nucleotides are TGTGCCAGCAGTATCAGCGAGTACGAGCAGTACTTC. Protein product: CASSISEYEQYF.

This clonotype was recorded at least ten times. This chain uses TRBV30 with TRBJ2-7; 7 nucleotides align to TRBD1. Germline assignment: CDR1 GTSNPN and CDR2 SVGIG (reference sequence). The trim removed 1 base at V and 6 bases at J, leaving 12 bases unmatched. The CDR3 totals 15 residues. As DNA, the CDR3 is TGTGCCTGGAGTGCAGAGAGGGGGCGGTTCCGCGAGCAGTACTTC. Residues: CAWSAERGRFREQYF.

This clonotype was seen many times. The chain couples TRBV7-2 to TRBJ2-7, with D hard to call. The CDR3 has 16 amino acids. Germline-derived CDR1 and CDR2 are SGHTA and FQGNSA. Trimming left V 4 bases short and J 0 bases short, with 16 bases between. The CDR3 DNA follows: TGTGCCAGCAGCTCCTTTCCTCGTGGCAGCTCCTACGAGCAGTACTTC. The encoded protein is CASSSFPRGSSYEQYF.